This T cell receptor (beta chain) was found in a study of metastatic and nonmetastatic thyroid tumors. In the authors' methods: Construction of a distant-metastasis classifier for papillary thyroid cancer relied on CDR3 differences across clinicopathological groups. TCRdb reanalyzed the PCR reads with MiXCR. The V and J calls and clone size come from TCRdb's table, not from the authors' own analysis. The table records around 22,000 clones, roughly 11% of them present only once. All patients reached thyroid surgery having received no treatment beforehand. CDR3 length equals 14 residues. Germline V lookup: CDR1 GTSNPN, CDR2 SVGIG (reference sequence). V lost 5 bases and J 9 bases, leaving 20 bases between the germline ends. This clone was observed many times.

Sequencing used blood. The TCR originated in a female donor with papillary thyroid cancer or a benign thyroid nodule (not recorded which). Some clones in this sample may be carry-over from other donors' samples. This chain uses TRBV30 with TRBJ2-1, with a possible D match to TRBD2 (7 bases). CDR3 nucleotides: TGTGCCTGGGGGGGCCAAGGGAGGGCCGCTGAGCAGTTCTTC. Protein sequence: CAWGGQGRAAEQFF. Full variable domain (remainder filled in from reference TRBV30 and TRBJ2-1): SQTIHQWPATLVQPVGSPLSLECTVEGTSNPNLYWYRQAAGRGLQLLFYSVGIGQISSEVPQNLSASRPQDRQFILSSKKLLLSDSGFYLCAWGGQGRAAEQFFGPGTRLTVL.